One T cell receptor beta chain is described in this entry. The antigen remains unidentified. The assay was immunoSEQ multiplex PCR, and TCRdb's table has in-frame clones only and misses some. This sample has tens of thousands of clones, with around nine tenths found just once. This entry belongs to a study of T cells in localized non-small cell lung cancer. V was pared by 4 bases and J by 1 base, with 16 bases of the junction left unmatched. CDR3 size: 19 residues. CDR1 and CDR2 (germline): GTSNPN, SVGIG (reference sequence). The study's findings and limits: The study found T cell clonality highest in uninvolved adjacent lung, above tumor. Out of the top 100 tumor clones, a median approximately 50 were seen in adjacent lung. Density of T cells in blood, when higher, went with longer overall survival.

The V call is TRBV30, the J call TRBJ1-3, with 10 bases that match TRBD1. This sequence was found in a male donor at least 60 years old with stage I squamous cell lung carcinoma. Sequenced here: peripheral blood, sampled before any cancer treatment. The CDR3 DNA sequence: TGTGCCTGGACCCCGGGATGGGACAGGGGTGTTACTTCTGGAAACACCATATATTTT. Residues: CAWTPGWDRGVTSGNTIYF.